Below, one T cell receptor beta chain is given with its context. Its specificity is not known. Assay used: immunoSEQ multiplex PCR; TCRdb lists only in-frame clones, some missing. The repertoire holds about 130,000 clones, with 80% to 95% as singletons. The data were taken from a study of T cell responses to AZD1222 COVID-19 vaccine. Study conclusions and caveats: Donors skewed white British and female; clonal diversity was possibly underestimated.

Pooling was applied to second doses at about 4 or about 12 weeks. This clonotype was obtained from an adult who received the AZD1222 COVID-19 vaccine. This specimen was peripheral blood, taken 28 days after the second AZD1222 dose.

CDR3: CASSGGNYYNEQFF. DNA of the CDR3: TGTGCCAGTAGTGGGGGGAACTACTACAATGAGCAGTTCTTC. The chain combines TRBV19 with TRBJ2-1, with D maybe TRBD2 (6 bases). Trimming removed 5 bases from V and 3 bases from J, with 11 bases in between. CDR1 is LNHDA and CDR2 is SQIVND in the germline V gene (reference sequence). CDR3 size: 14 residues.